The entry that follows covers one T cell receptor beta chain sequence. Its antigen is undetermined. These data come from a study of T-cell reconstitution after alpha-beta-depleted transplantation in children. Study observations and caveats: Several hundred expanded graft clones reportedly gave rise to the alpha-beta T cells present about two months after transplant.

Preparation of the TCRbeta library was carried out with unique molecular identifiers. A single record per CDR3 protein comes from TCRdb applying MiXCR to the PCR reads. The sample holds about 980,000 distinct CDR3 sequences, less than 30% seen once. V dropped 5 bases and J dropped 0 bases, with 19 bases sitting between them. The CDR3 length is 17 residues. Germline CDR1 and CDR2: SGHTA and FQGNSA. The chain uses TRBV7-2 and TRBJ1-1; perhaps TRBD1 as D (5 bases). The origin of this receptor is a boy younger than two who had a stem cell transplant for SCID, so the T cells may come from the graft donor. This sample comprised PBMCs, mostly from graft donor cells, obtained 360 days after TCRalphabeta/CD19-depleted stem cell transplant. CDR3 bases: TGTGCCAGCAGCCTCACCAGCGACAGTCCGATGAACACTGAAGCTTTCTTT. Residues: CASSLTSDSPMNTEAFF.